The T cell receptor beta chain under discussion was sequenced for a study of cytomegalovirus exposure and HLA in healthy donors (dated by TCRdb to about 2017). About the investigation overall: A later analysis indicated that the 100 to 150 validation repertoires were generated on the platform also employed for the approximately 700 repertoires of the first cohort. To predict cytomegalovirus infection status, the study combined high-throughput TCR immunosequencing, statistical association of individual TCRs with disease status, and machine learning. Along with the roughly 670-subject first cohort, a separate validation cohort of over a hundred different subjects was used. The aim of the study was to test whether cataloging public T cell receptors could identify signatures of past pathogen exposure.

The donors were included in the validation cohort of some 120 subjects, a group kept apart from the approximately 700-subject first cohort. General study outcomes and caveats: In both the original and validation cohorts, the classifier was reported to diagnose cytomegalovirus status with high specificity and sensitivity. Across donors, most TCR sequences were observed very rarely, whereas some public TCRs were present in many individuals. In the study, around 150 TCR beta chains were listed as associated with cytomegalovirus. In vitro tests confirmed that a few of the cytomegalovirus-associated TCR beta chains recognize cytomegalovirus antigens. The authors suggested that the approach could potentially be generalized to other disease states and immunological phenotypes. A later analysis lacked HLA typing for the validation cohort, so it scored co-occurrence in that cohort across all 120 or so repertoires. Subsequent analysis determined that TCRs grouped into clusters in the first cohort also showed a tendency toward co-occurrence across the roughly 120 validation repertoires, and approximately 94% of cluster scores exceeded 0.

The CDR1 and CDR2 encoded by the germline V gene (reference sequence) are MNHEY and SMNVEV. Inclusive of the bounding cysteine and phenylalanine, the CDR3 is 14 residues long. Just CDR3 DNA is preserved here, 42 bases in frame from base 1. V lost 5 bases and J lost 2 bases; the stretch between them is 12 bases long. About this clone: Its antigen is unknown. Qualities for individual bases were not recorded, and no much larger clone is one base off.

Libraries came from the immunoSEQ multiplex PCR assay. The original pipeline was this. A statistical classification framework was built for diagnosing cytomegalovirus status from the catalog of TCR beta chain sequences. TCRdb limited this immuneACCESS table to in-frame rearrangements with V and J called. A share of clones is missing; checked studies link under half to unresolved V genes, and the rest is unexplained. V, J and clone size are taken as reported in that table, and D and trimming were inferred from the DNA itself. A total of tens of thousands of clones appear in this sample, 97% of them only once. Around 1.5% of the sample rests with the top ten.

Here the chain combines TRBV27 and TRBJ2-5; TRBD1 is a weak D gene call, 5 bases matching. Sequencing was carried out using PBMCs. The TCR sequence derives from a woman between 18 and 29 years old in good health and CMV-seropositive. The bases read TGTGCCAGCAGTCTAGGGGCCGGGCAAGAGACCCAGTACTTC. It is translated as CASSLGAGQETQYF.